This T cell receptor beta chain is drawn from a study of blood T cell repertoires in COVID-19. TCRdb's copy holds only in-frame clones and misses some; the assay was immunoSEQ multiplex PCR. The sample records more than 70,000 clones, over 75% being singletons. This clone turned up a few times. Germline CDR1 SNHLY, CDR2 FYNNEI. Trimming cost V 9 bases and J 9 bases; bases outside gene matches: 7. CDR3 length: 13 amino acids. The chain links TRBV2 to TRBJ2-7; 14 bases are a match to TRBD2. The clonotype originates from a human donor in a cohort sampled during active COVID-19. Sequenced input: peripheral blood. The CDR3 protein is CARRLAGGSAQYF. The CDR3 DNA reads as TGTGCCAGACGACTAGCGGGGGGGTCGGCGCAGTACTTC.